The clone carrying this T cell receptor (beta chain) was observed a few times. These data are taken from a study of T-cell memory formation after mild COVID-19. TCRdb re-analysed the 5' RACE reads in MiXCR, keeping a single row per CDR3 protein. The sample consists of about 350,000 distinct CDR3 sequences, roughly 15% of them appearing once. The V segment lost 3 bases and the J segment 8 bases; nucleotides outside the gene matches: 9. This CDR3 region has 15 residues. The germline gives CDR1 SGHNT, CDR2 YYREEE (reference sequence). This TCR derives from a man aged 18 to 35 who had mild COVID-19 (a few samples of this study predate the infection). Cell type and time point are not known. The material sequenced was PBMCs or a T cell subset sorted from them (not recorded which). The V call is TRBV5-4, the J call TRBJ2-1, with 9 positions matching TRBD2. The CDR3 DNA reads TGTGCCAGCAGCTCAGCGGGGGGCCCCCCATATGAGCAGTTCTTC. Translated: CASSSAGGPPYEQFF. The full variable domain, its missing parts supplied by reference TRBV5-4 and TRBJ2-1, is ETGVTQSPTHLIKTRGQQVTLRCSSQSGHNTVSWYQQALGQGPQFIFQYYREEENGRGNFPPRFSGLQFPNYSSELNVNALELDDSALYLCASSSAGGPPYEQFFGPGTRLTVL.